This TCR beta chain was sequenced in a study of blood T cell repertoires in COVID-19. V was shortened by 4 bases and J by 4 bases, with 11 bases between the two germline ends. The CDR3 sequence is 13 residues long. Clones were sequenced by immunoSEQ multiplex PCR, and TCRdb holds only the in-frame ones, with some missing. The repertoire holds 250,000 to 350,000 clones, with 75% to 90% as singletons. The sample comprised peripheral blood. The chain uses TRBV12-3 or TRBV12-4 and TRBJ2-7; D gene unclear. This TCR was sampled from a woman aged 60-75 years with acute or convalescent COVID-19. This CDR3 reads CASSYSSPYEQYF. DNA of the CDR3: TGTGCCAGCAGTTACAGCAGTCCTTACGAGCAGTACTTC.